A single sample is the source of the 8 T cell receptor beta chains below, sequenced in a study of radiation and T cells in renal cell carcinoma. Clones were read by immunoSEQ multiplex PCR, and TCRdb kept only the in-frame ones, dropping some. The repertoire holds approximately 120,000 clones, with 81% as singletons. Indicated time point: blood 2 weeks post-SBRT. The treatment denotes: 15 Gy SBRT to primary tumor, nephrectomy 4 weeks later. Sequences were derived from blood, sampled from a patient whose treatment included radiotherapy and nephrectomy. The receptors shown here come from a man aged 50-59 years with renal cell carcinoma.

V usage is TRBV4-1 and J usage is TRBJ1-6; 7 bases match TRBD1. This CDR3 is built from 16 residues. Looked up from germline, CDR1 is MGHRA and CDR2 is YSYEKL. Trimming cost V 0 bases and J 10 bases; bases outside gene matches: 9. CDR3 in amino acids: CASSQEGEHRGSPLHF. In DNA form, the CDR3 reads TGCGCCAGCAGCCAAGAAGGCGAACACAGGGGCTCACCCCTCCACTTT.

CDR3 sequence (DNA): TGTGCCAGCAGCGTAGCGGCGGAGCGCACAGATACGCAGTATTTT. It encodes CASSVAAERTDTQYF. The chain has TRBV9 and TRBJ2-3; D gene uncertain. Between the trimmed V and J ends, which lost 0 bases and 1 base, there was a span of 9 bases. This CDR3 contains 15 residues. CDR1 SGDLS and CDR2 YYNGEE come from the germline V gene.

This chain links TRBV15 with TRBJ1-1; a weak D match, TRBD1 (5 bases). Germline values: CDR1 LNHNV, CDR2 YYDKDF (reference sequence). V lost 1 base and J lost 2, with 14 bases in between. The CDR3 consists of 16 residues. In DNA, the CDR3 is TGTGCCACCAGCAGAGCAACCACGGGGCCCAACACTGAAGCTTTCTTT. Residues: CATSRATTGPNTEAFF.

In its sample, this clone was seen once. The genes are TRBV11-2 and TRBJ2-2, with 12 bases aligning to TRBD2. V trimming: 3 bases; J trimming: 6 bases; junction bases outside the gene matches: 5. This CDR3 is 16 amino acids long. Germline CDR1 SGHAT, CDR2 FQNNGV. This CDR3 is CASSFLAGGPPGELFF. DNA for the CDR3: TGTGCCAGCAGCTTCCTAGCGGGAGGGCCGCCCGGGGAGCTGTTTTTT.

The rearrangement links TRBV30 to TRBJ1-3; D gene unclear. Germline assignment: CDR1 GTSNPN and CDR2 SVGIG (reference sequence). The CDR3 runs 12 residues. Trimming left V 7 bases short and J 6 bases short, with 13 bases between. The CDR3 spells CAFRLLKNTIYF. CDR3 coding DNA: TGTGCCTTCCGCCTGTTAAAAAACACCATATATTTT.

This chain uses TRBV6-1 with TRBJ2-1, with 16 bases fitting TRBD2. CDR3 length: 20 residues. J gave up 5 bases and V 4 bases, and 14 bases lay outside the gene matches. Germline V gives CDR1 MNHNS, CDR2 SASEGT. The chain's CDR3 is CASSVRWLGTSGGADNEQFF. CDR3 nucleotides: TGTGCCAGCAGTGTACGATGGTTGGGGACTAGCGGGGGGGCAGACAATGAGCAGTTCTTC.

V usage is TRBV2 and J usage is TRBJ2-1, with D maybe TRBD1 (6 bases). Germline values: CDR1 SNHLY, CDR2 FYNNEI. CDR3 length: 13 residues. The V and J ends lost 3 bases and 5 bases respectively, with 8 bases between them. In DNA form, the CDR3 reads TGTGCCAGCAGTGATACAGGGAACAATGAGCAGTTCTTC. It translates to CASSDTGNNEQFF.

The V and J genes are TRBV27 and TRBJ1-5; tentative D call: TRBD1 (5 bases). Germline values: CDR1 MNHEY, CDR2 SMNVEV (reference sequence). CDR3 length: 18 amino acids. Trimming stripped 5 bases from V and 0 bases from J, with 20 bases between. CDR3 bases: TGTGCCAGCAGTCAGAGCGGGACGGGAGCCTATAGCAATCAGCCCCAGCATTTT. Protein sequence: CASSQSGTGAYSNQPQHF.